At least ten counts were recorded for the clone carrying this T cell receptor (beta chain). The data originate from a study of T cells in Graves' hyperthyroidism and ophthalmopathy. In patients aged 18 to 65, hyperthyroidism was newly diagnosed, with duration under 2 months. Out of around 10 ml of fresh peripheral blood came the PBMCs. Germline V gives CDR1 DFQATT, CDR2 SNEGSKA (reference sequence). V was shortened by 3 bases and J by 1 base, with 13 bases between the two germline ends. The CDR3 spans 14 residues. Amplified regions were TCR beta CDR3 sequences from RNA transcripts. During a first-round RT-PCR of the TCR CDR3, the HTBI primer set was used. TCRdb re-called the multiplex PCR reads through MiXCR, storing one row per CDR3 protein. Of under 400,000 distinct CDR3 sequences in the sample, approximately 17% were seen once.

This TCR came from a man between 25 and 39 years old with Graves' hyperthyroidism. The V call is TRBV20-1, the J call TRBJ2-7, with D unresolved. Sequencing used blood. CDR3 in amino acids: CSASRTADSYEQYF. The CDR3 DNA reads as TGCAGTGCTAGTAGAACGGCCGATTCCTACGAGCAGTACTTC.